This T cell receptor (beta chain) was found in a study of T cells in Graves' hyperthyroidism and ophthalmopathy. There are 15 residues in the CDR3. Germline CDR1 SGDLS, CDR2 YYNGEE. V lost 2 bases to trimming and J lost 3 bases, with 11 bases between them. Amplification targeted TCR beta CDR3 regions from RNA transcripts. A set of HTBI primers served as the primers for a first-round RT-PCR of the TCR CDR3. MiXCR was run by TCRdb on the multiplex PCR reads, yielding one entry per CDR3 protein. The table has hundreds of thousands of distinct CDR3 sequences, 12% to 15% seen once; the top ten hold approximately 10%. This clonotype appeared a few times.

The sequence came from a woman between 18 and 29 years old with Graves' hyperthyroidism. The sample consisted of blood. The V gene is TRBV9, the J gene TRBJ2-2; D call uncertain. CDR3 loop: CASSVSPDHTGELFF. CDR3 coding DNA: TGTGCCAGCAGCGTTTCCCCGGATCACACCGGGGAGCTGTTTTTT.